The 5 T cell receptor beta chains below all came from one sample that was sequenced in a study of T cell responses to AZD1222 COVID-19 vaccine. Profiled with immunoSEQ multiplex PCR; TCRdb holds only in-frame clones, not every one. The data hold around 120,000 clones, with 65% to 90% observed a single time. The sample consisted of peripheral blood, taken on day 0 of AZD1222 vaccination. The source of these receptors is an adult in good health.

With respect to this clone: At one end, the junction sequence differs from germline, possibly due to a read error. This chain joins TRBV3-1 (or the pseudogene TRBV3-2) and TRBJ2-2; tentative D call: TRBD1 (6 bases). Germline CDR1 LGHDT, CDR2 YNNKEL (reference sequence). This CDR3 comprises 13 residues. In DNA form, the CDR3 reads TGTGCCAGCAGCCGAGGGACACCCGGCGAGCTGTTTTTT. Translated, it gives CASSRGTPGELFF.

This clone was observed a few times. The rearrangement joins TRBV10-1 to TRBJ2-1; D possibly matches TRBD1 or TRBD2 (5 bases each). The CDR3 extends over 12 amino acids. Per the germline V gene, CDR1 is WNHNN and CDR2 is SYGVQD (reference sequence). V lost 5 bases to trimming and J lost 10 bases, with 12 bases between them. This CDR3 reads CASSRPGTEQFF. In DNA form, the CDR3 reads TGCGCCAGCAGTAGACCGGGGACGGAGCAGTTCTTC.

V is TRBV5-8 and J is TRBJ1-5; 7 positions agree with TRBD1. Germline V gives CDR1 SGHTS, CDR2 YDEGEE. The CDR3 covers 15 residues. V was clipped by 3 bases and J by 1 base; unmatched bases: 4. The CDR3 coding sequence is TGTGCCAGCAGCTGGGGGACAGAGAGCAATCAGCCCCAGCATTTT. Its translation: CASSWGTESNQPQHF.

This chain connects TRBV19 to TRBJ2-7; TRBD2 might be the D (5 bases). The CDR3 sequence is 17 residues long. Deletions cut 1 base from V and 4 bases from J, with 20 bases between. Germline assignment: CDR1 LNHDA and CDR2 SQIVND (reference sequence). CDR3 in DNA: TGTGCCAGTAGTATAGGTCTGGAGGCCTCCGGAGTTTACGAGCAGTACTTC. It specifies CASSIGLEASGVYEQYF.

The chain carries TRBV5-1 and TRBJ1-6; 11 nucleotides agree with TRBD1. V lost 2 bases, J lost 6 bases, and 4 bases stayed unmatched. The CDR3 runs to 16 residues. Germline values: CDR1 SGHRS, CDR2 YFSETQ. This CDR3 is CASSFTGTGGNSPLHF. The CDR3 DNA reads TGCGCCAGCAGCTTCACCGGGACAGGGGGTAATTCACCCCTCCACTTT.